This TCR beta chain appears in the sequencing data of a study of blood T cell repertoires in COVID-19. Across about two dozen US areas, participants ranged in age from roughly 18 to 95 years. Germline V gene lookup returns CDR1 SGHRS and CDR2 YFSETQ. The CDR3 covers 17 residues. Trimming at V came to 4 bases and at J to 5 bases, leaving 11 bases not matched to a gene. Data came from immunoSEQ multiplex PCR; TCRdb stores just in-frame clones and leaves some out. This sample has around 450,000 clones, with around 90% found just once. The sequenced sample consisted of PBMCs or T cells enriched from blood (not recorded which). V usage is TRBV5-1 and J usage is TRBJ2-5, with 13 bases that match TRBD2. This TCR came from a woman between 18 and 29 years old who had recovered from COVID-19. CDR3 sequence: CASSRWTSGGRGETQYF. The CDR3, as DNA: TGCGCCAGCAGCCGATGGACTAGCGGGGGCCGGGGGGAGACCCAGTACTTC.